This T cell receptor beta chain was captured in a study of vaccination and CD4 T cells after COVID-19. At the level of the study: Overlapping spike peptides from SARS-CoV-2, HCoV-NL63, HCoV-OC43 and HCoV-229E served to stimulate the cells. Regarding the study as a whole: Among reactive clones from convalescent patients, a median around 90% appeared only post-vaccination. The median number of SARS-CoV-2-reactive clonotypes increased from around 20 to 38, a change that did not reach significance. Spike mono-reactivity held for 304 of 307 vaccine-specific clones in convalescent patients.

Germline lookup yields CDR1 MNHEY and CDR2 SVGEGT. Trimming stripped 2 bases from V and 11 bases from J, with 12 bases between. The CDR3 is 12 amino acids. Treatment meaning: approximately 10-day PBMC culture with coronavirus spike peptide pools or control peptides (ViraFEST assay). CD4+ T lymphocytes from the unexposed donor were collected before the COVID-19 pandemic (2011-2018). Cultured CD4+ T cells had their DNA profiled by the Oncomine TCR Beta short-read assay. TCRdb analysed the PCR reads with MiXCR anew, one entry per CDR3 protein. The sample contains fewer than 8,000 distinct CDR3 sequences, roughly 49% of which appear only once. As for this clonotype: Its target is not known.

V is TRBV6-2 or TRBV6-3 and J is TRBJ1-1; no reliable D call. The sequencing sample was made of CD4+ T cells from blood, cultured in vitro. The TCR comes from a human donor in good health. The CDR3 protein is CASSYEGLGAFF. The CDR3 region has the DNA TGTGCCAGCAGTTACGAGGGCTTAGGGGCTTTCTTT.